This passage covers 14 T cell receptor beta chains from one sample sequenced in a study of blood T cells in healthy people across ages. Combining a sample-barcoded 5' primer with a J-beta primer mix, a second PCR ran for 7 to 11 cycles. TCRdb ran MiXCR on the 5' RACE reads and lists one entry per CDR3 protein. This sample has some 1,000,000 distinct CDR3 sequences, with under 30% found just once. These same records also appear under a second study, on T cells of mothers and their children.

The sequenced sample was blood. The source of these receptors is a girl between 2 and 10 years old in good health.

The chain combines TRBV5-5 with TRBJ1-5; D is ambiguous. This CDR3 comprises 16 residues. The ends were cut back, 1 base at V and 5 bases at J, with 16 bases in the middle. Germline-derived CDR1 and CDR2 are SGHKS and YYEKEE (reference sequence). The CDR3 region has the DNA TGTGCCAGCAGCTTGTCTGTTGACAATCCCTATCAGCCCCAGCATTTT. Its translation: CASSLSVDNPYQPQHF.

Of note for this clonotype: One junction end disagrees with the germline gene, perhaps due to a read error. The chain links TRBV7-3 to TRBJ2-5; D call uncertain. Per germline, CDR1 SGHTA and CDR2 FQGTGA. The CDR3 loop spans 13 amino acids. CDR3 amino acids: CASSQQPQETQCF. Written as DNA, the CDR3 is TGTGCCAGCAGCCAACAGCCCCAAGAGACCCAGTGCTTC.

This clonotype was seen more than once but under ten times. This sequence joins TRBV28 and TRBJ1-4, with D hard to call. Germline V lookup: CDR1 MDHEN, CDR2 SYDVKM. There are 13 residues in the CDR3. V lost 2 bases and J 6 bases, leaving 7 bases between the germline ends. DNA for the CDR3: TGTGCCAGCAGTTTAAACCTTGATGAAAAACTGTTTTTT. Translating it yields CASSLNLDEKLFF.

The chain combines TRBV12-3 or TRBV12-4 with TRBJ1-3, with D possibly being TRBD1 (6 bases). With 10 bases removed from V and 2 bases from J, the gap between germline ends came to 21 bases. The CDR3 is 16 residues long. CDR3 residues: CAIAGGHLSPGNTIYF. The CDR3 DNA follows: TGTGCCATTGCCGGGGGACACCTTTCGCCTGGAAACACCATATATTTT.

This clonotype came up many times. The rearrangement uses TRBV9 and TRBJ2-1, with D perhaps TRBD2 (7 bases). The CDR3 extends over 17 amino acids. V shed 0 bases and J shed 7 bases, with 20 bases lying between them. The germline gives CDR1 SGDLS, CDR2 YYNGEE. The CDR3 sequence is CASSVGGGGFGGNEQFF. CDR3 DNA: TGTGCCAGCAGCGTAGGTGGGGGGGGCTTCGGAGGGAATGAGCAGTTCTTC. Full variable domain (remainder filled in from reference TRBV9 and TRBJ2-1): DSGVTQTPKHLITATGQRVTLRCSPRSGDLSVYWYQQSLDQGLQFLIQYYNGEERAKGNILERFSAQQFPDLHSELNLSSLELGDSALYFCASSVGGGGFGGNEQFFGPGTRLTVL.

This clonotype was observed a few times. The chain couples TRBV29-1 to TRBJ2-7; D not resolved. The germline V gene has CDR1 SQVTM and CDR2 ANQGSEA. Trimming cost V 6 bases and J 7 bases, with 13 bases left between them. The CDR3 spans 11 residues. The CDR3 nucleotides read TGCAGCGTCCAAGCTGGCTGGGAGCAGTACTTC. Protein: CSVQAGWEQYF.

V is TRBV19 and J is TRBJ2-5; no clear D gene. Trimming left V 2 bases short and J 1 base short, with 2 bases between. CDR1 LNHDA and CDR2 SQIVND come from the germline V gene (reference sequence). This CDR3 is 12 amino acids long. CDR3 loop: CASSISQETQYF. CDR3 coding DNA: TGTGCCAGTAGTATATCCCAAGAGACCCAGTACTTC.

This clonotype was picked up a small number of times. V and J are TRBV2 and TRBJ1-2; TRBD1 agrees at 7 bases. V shed 1 base and J 6 bases; nucleotides not matched to a gene: 8. CDR3 length equals 15 residues. Germline V lookup: CDR1 SNHLY, CDR2 FYNNEI. CDR3 amino acids: CASSEGPGTVHGYTF. DNA for the CDR3: TGTGCCAGCAGTGAAGGCCCCGGGACAGTTCATGGCTACACCTTC.

The rearrangement uses TRBV20-1 and TRBJ2-5; no reliable D call. Germline V CDR1 and CDR2: DFQATT, SNEGSKA (reference sequence). There are 15 residues in the CDR3. With 0 bases removed from V and 0 bases from J, the gap between germline ends came to 11 bases. In DNA, the CDR3 is TGCAGTGCTAGAGAGCCCCGGAGTAACCAAGAGACCCAGTACTTC. It is translated as CSAREPRSNQETQYF.

The rearrangement joins TRBV5-1 to TRBJ2-4, with TRBD2 as a possible D gene (6 bases). This CDR3 region has 14 residues. Germline CDR1 is SGHRS and CDR2 is YFSETQ. Trimming pared 4 bases from V and 0 bases from J, leaving 8 bases between. This CDR3 reads CASSPGVAKNIQYF. The CDR3, as DNA: TGCGCCAGCAGCCCGGGAGTAGCCAAAAACATTCAGTACTTC.

This sequence joins TRBV28 and TRBJ2-7; TRBD2 might be the D (5 bases). The CDR3 loop spans 15 amino acids. Trimming stripped 3 bases from V and 2 bases from J, with 14 bases between. Germline V gives CDR1 MDHEN, CDR2 SYDVKM. CDR3 sequence reads: CASSFHGPGTYEQYF. CDR3 in DNA: TGTGCCAGCAGTTTCCACGGGCCGGGAACCTACGAGCAGTACTTC.

J is TRBJ1-1 and V is TRBV29-1; D is ambiguous. This CDR3 is 10 amino acids long. From germline, CDR1 is SQVTM and CDR2 ANQGSEA. V was clipped by 5 bases and J by 11 bases, with 12 bases between them. The CDR3 DNA reads as TGCAGCGTTTCACAAGGCGGGGCTTTCTTT. Protein product: CSVSQGGAFF.

This clonotype was detected a few times. V gene TRBV11-2 combines with J gene TRBJ2-5; no clear D gene. V was clipped by 7 bases and J by 2 bases, with 17 bases between them. The CDR3 is 15 amino acids. Germline-derived CDR1 and CDR2 are SGHAT and FQNNGV. The CDR3 region is CASIKSKALQETQYF. The CDR3 nucleotides are TGTGCCAGCATCAAATCTAAAGCTCTTCAAGAGACCCAGTACTTC.

The chain has TRBV6-5 and TRBJ2-4, with D tentatively TRBD2 (7 bases). The CDR3 extends over 13 amino acids. Germline V CDR1 and CDR2: MNHEY, SVGAGI. V dropped 8 bases and J dropped 4 bases, with 12 bases sitting between them. Here the CDR3 reads CASRGGGKNIQYF. DNA of the CDR3: TGTGCCAGCCGGGGAGGGGGTAAAAACATTCAGTACTTC.